A single sample gave rise to the 12 T cell receptor beta chains below, sequenced in a study of control samples from healthy donors and cancer patients. Profiling relied on immunoSEQ multiplex PCR, and the TCRdb table lists in-frame clones only, not all of them. This sample has 30,000 to 40,000 clones, with about 93% found just once. Source material: PBMCs. Every receptor here comes from a man in his forties or fifties with colorectal cancer.

The V gene is TRBV2, the J gene TRBJ2-5, with a possible D match to TRBD1 (6 bases). The V gene lost 10 bases and the J gene lost 4 bases, with 19 bases spanning the gap. Germline lookup yields CDR1 SNHLY and CDR2 FYNNEI. The CDR3 sequence is 14 residues long. CDR3 residues: CATNPDRSLETQYF. The CDR3 DNA is TGTGCCACCAACCCTGACAGGTCCTTAGAGACCCAGTACTTC.

This chain links TRBV5-1 with TRBJ2-2; 10 bases fit TRBD1. The CDR3 has 16 amino acids. V lost 0 bases, J lost 4 bases, and 3 bases stayed unmatched. Germline V gene lookup returns CDR1 SGHRS and CDR2 YFSETQ. DNA for the CDR3: TGCGCCAGCAGCTTGGGACAGGGGGCGATCACCGGGGAGCTGTTTTTT. Its translation: CASSLGQGAITGELFF.

This clone was observed a few times. The chain employs TRBV9 and TRBJ2-1; 9 bases fit TRBD2. CDR1 is SGDLS and CDR2 is YYNGEE in the germline V gene. The CDR3 sequence is 17 residues long. V lost 4 bases and J lost 7; bases outside the gene matches: 15. CDR3 DNA: TGTGCCAGCAGCCCCCGGGGGGGCGGGGGGGCAGGAAATGAGCAGTTCTTC. Translation: CASSPRGGGGAGNEQFF. The full variable domain, completed using reference TRBV9 and TRBJ2-1, is DSGVTQTPKHLITATGQRVTLRCSPRSGDLSVYWYQQSLDQGLQFLIQYYNGEERAKGNILERFSAQQFPDLHSELNLSSLELGDSALYFCASSPRGGGGAGNEQFFGPGTRLTVL.

CDR3 region: CASTSGYLGEAEGEQFF. The CDR3 region has the DNA TGTGCCAGCACGAGTGGGTATCTGGGGGAAGCTGAAGGTGAGCAGTTCTTC. The chain uses TRBV27 and TRBJ2-1; D is possibly TRBD1 or TRBD2 (5 bases each). V shed 7 bases and J shed 9 bases, with 28 bases lying between them. CDR1 is MNHEY, CDR2 SMNVEV, per germline (reference sequence). The CDR3 loop spans 17 amino acids.

V is TRBV12-3 or TRBV12-4 and J is TRBJ1-2; 8 positions agree with TRBD1. This CDR3 region has 13 residues. With V trimmed by 5 bases and J by 6 bases, 5 bases remained unmatched. CDR3 nucleotides: TGTGCCAGCAGTAACAGGGGGTCGGATGGCTACACCTTC. It codes for CASSNRGSDGYTF.

In this sample, this clone turned up once. The V gene is TRBV12-3 or TRBV12-4, the J gene TRBJ1-1; unclear D gene. The CDR3 runs to 13 residues. V lost 6 bases to trimming and J lost 4 bases, with 12 bases between them. This CDR3 reads CASSFQALTEAFF. CDR3 sequence (DNA): TGTGCCAGCAGCTTTCAGGCGCTCACTGAAGCTTTCTTT.

Concerning this clone: The junction and the germline gene differ at one end; a read error may be behind it. This chain joins TRBV7-9 and TRBJ2-6; no clear D gene. The length of the CDR3 is 13 residues. Germline V lookup: CDR1 SEHNR, CDR2 FQNEAQ (reference sequence). CDR3 nucleotides: TGTGCCAGCACCTTATCTGGGGCCAACGTCCTGACTTTC. Residues: CASTLSGANVLTF.

There are a few counts of this clone. This chain links TRBV4-3 with TRBJ2-1; 8 nucleotides line up with TRBD2. V was pared by 3 bases and J by 2 bases, with 0 bases of the junction left unmatched. CDR3 length equals 14 residues. CDR1 LGHNA and CDR2 YSLEER come from the germline V gene. The CDR3 loop reads CASSHGGAYNEQFF. The CDR3, as DNA: TGCGCCAGCAGCCACGGGGGGGCCTACAATGAGCAGTTCTTC.

The V call is TRBV11-3, the J call TRBJ1-1, with 7 bases fitting TRBD1. Germline CDR1 SGHNT, CDR2 YENEEA. After removal of 5 bases from V and 7 bases from J, the junction contained 7 bases not matched to a gene. The CDR3 loop spans 13 amino acids. The CDR3 DNA reads as TGTGCCAGCAGCGGCACAGGGGATGGTGAAGCTTTCTTT. Amino acid sequence: CASSGTGDGEAFF.

The J gene is TRBJ1-5, the V gene TRBV4-2, with D tentatively TRBD1 (5 bases). The CDR3 extends over 16 amino acids. V lost 0 bases and J 6 bases, leaving 15 bases between the germline ends. Germline V gene sequence: CDR1 LGHNA, CDR2 YNFKEQ. The chain's CDR3 is CASSQDPRAGFQPQHF. The CDR3 region has the DNA TGTGCCAGCAGCCAAGACCCCAGGGCTGGTTTTCAGCCCCAGCATTTT.

V usage is TRBV5-1 and J usage is TRBJ1-1; D perhaps matches TRBD1 (5 bases). CDR1 is SGHRS, CDR2 YFSETQ, per germline. V lost 0 bases and J lost 0, with 6 bases in between. CDR3 length: 14 amino acids. The CDR3 coding sequence is TGCGCCAGCAGCTTGGAACAGGTGAACACTGAAGCTTTCTTT. It codes for CASSLEQVNTEAFF.

This clone came up once. This rearrangement joins TRBV29-1 to TRBJ1-2; unclear D gene. CDR3 size: 12 residues. CDR1 and CDR2 (germline): SQVTM, ANQGSEA. V was clipped by 3 bases and J by 2 bases, with 7 bases between them. CDR3 in amino acids: CSVEGDNYGYTF. CDR3 nucleotide sequence: TGCAGCGTTGAGGGAGACAACTATGGCTACACCTTC.